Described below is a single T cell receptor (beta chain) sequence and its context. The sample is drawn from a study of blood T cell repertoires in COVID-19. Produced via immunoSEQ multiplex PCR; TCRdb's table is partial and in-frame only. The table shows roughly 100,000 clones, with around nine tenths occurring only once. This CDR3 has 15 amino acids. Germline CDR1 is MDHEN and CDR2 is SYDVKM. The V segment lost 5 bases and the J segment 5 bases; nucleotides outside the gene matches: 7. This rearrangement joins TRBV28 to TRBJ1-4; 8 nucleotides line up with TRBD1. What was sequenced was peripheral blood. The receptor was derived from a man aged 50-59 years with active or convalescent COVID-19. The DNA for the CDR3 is TGTGCCAGCAGTCTATATGACAGGGGCAATGAAAAACTGTTTTTT. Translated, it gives CASSLYDRGNEKLFF.